The 21 T cell receptor beta chains given below trace back to one sample, sequenced in a study of T cells after yellow fever vaccination. TCRdb reanalysed the 5' RACE reads using MiXCR and keeps one entry per CDR3 protein. The repertoire holds approximately 300,000 distinct CDR3 sequences, with under 15% as singletons. This material consisted of CD4+ T cells sorted from PBMCs, taken 45 days after the yellow fever booster vaccination. The receptors here all came from a man younger than 40 who received the YFV17D yellow fever vaccine.

This clonotype was seen only a few times. The rearrangement joins TRBV12-3 or TRBV12-4 to TRBJ1-5; D unresolved. V gave up 2 bases and J gave up 7 bases, with 9 bases separating them. The CDR3 runs to 13 residues. CDR3 sequence reads: CASSLTKGQPQHF. CDR3 coding DNA: TGTGCCAGCAGTTTAACCAAAGGCCAGCCCCAGCATTTT.

This clonotype was detected once. This rearrangement joins TRBV2 to TRBJ2-2, with 15 bases fitting TRBD2. CDR1 SNHLY and CDR2 FYNNEI come from the germline V gene. Trimming cost V 4 bases and J 3 bases; bases outside gene matches: 3. This CDR3 has 17 amino acids. In DNA form, the CDR3 reads TGTGCCAGCAGTGGGACTAGCGGGAGGGAGGACACCGGGGAGCTGTTTTTT. Translated: CASSGTSGREDTGELFF.

The V and J genes are TRBV24-1 and TRBJ1-2, with 7 bases aligning to TRBD1. The germline CDR1 and CDR2 sequences are KGHDR and SFDVKD. The CDR3 is 14 residues long. The V segment lost 4 bases and the J segment 4 bases; nucleotides outside the gene matches: 5. The CDR3 coding sequence is TGTGCCACCAGTGAACTGGGACAGTCCTATGGCTACACCTTC. Translating it yields CATSELGQSYGYTF.

This clonotype showed up just a few times. The chain is built from TRBV4-3 and TRBJ2-5; perhaps TRBD2 as D (6 bases). The CDR3 totals 13 residues. The V gene lost 0 bases and the J gene lost 11 bases, with 13 bases spanning the gap. The V gene's germline CDR1 is LGHNA and CDR2 YSLEER. CDR3 in DNA: TGCGCCAGCAGCCAAGATCTAGCGCGGGCGCAGTACTTC. Translating gives CASSQDLARAQYF.

This clonotype was seen a few times. The chain uses TRBV6-1 and TRBJ2-1; the D gene is possibly TRBD1 (5 bases). Trimming left V 6 bases short and J 6 bases short, with 18 bases between. The germline V gene encodes CDR1 MNHNS and CDR2 SASEGT. The CDR3 has 15 amino acids. Written as DNA, the CDR3 is TGTGCCAGCAGCCCCCAGGGTAGATGGAGCAATGAGCAGTTCTTC. Encoded protein: CASSPQGRWSNEQFF.

The chain carries TRBV18 and TRBJ2-1, with 8 bases that match TRBD2. The germline CDR1 and CDR2 sequences are KGHSH and LQKENI. V lost 3 bases to trimming and J lost 0 bases; unmatched junction nucleotides: 4. This CDR3 is 16 amino acids long. The CDR3 DNA follows: TGTGCCAGCTCACCCGCGAGCGGGAGCTCCTACAATGAGCAGTTCTTC. As protein: CASSPASGSSYNEQFF.

The sample holds a few counts of this clonotype. The chain couples TRBV27 to TRBJ2-5; TRBD2 matches 8 bases. Germline V gives CDR1 MNHEY, CDR2 SMNVEV (reference sequence). The CDR3 loop spans 15 amino acids. V lost 5 bases to trimming and J lost 5 bases; unmatched junction nucleotides: 10. In DNA, the CDR3 is TGTGCCAGCAGTCCCCTTCGGGAGGGCCCTGAGACCCAGTACTTC. Translation gives CASSPLREGPETQYF.

The chain recombines TRBV7-2 with TRBJ1-5, with D tentatively TRBD1 (5 bases). Germline CDR1 and CDR2: SGHTA and FQGNSA. The ends were cut back, 4 bases at V and 7 bases at J, with 11 bases in the middle. This CDR3 contains 13 residues. The DNA of the CDR3 is TGTGCCAGCAGCTCGAGGTGGGGGCAGCCCCAGCATTTT. This gives the protein CASSSRWGQPQHF.

V gene TRBV4-3 combines with J gene TRBJ2-1; D is perhaps TRBD1 (5 bases). CDR3 size: 15 residues. V shed 5 bases and J shed 0 bases, with 11 bases lying between them. The germline V gene encodes CDR1 LGHNA and CDR2 YSLEER. The CDR3 region has the DNA TGCGCCAGCAGCAAGGACAAGAACTCCTACAATGAGCAGTTCTTC. This gives the protein CASSKDKNSYNEQFF.

This clonotype appeared many times. The chain recombines TRBV27 with TRBJ2-3, with D perhaps matching TRBD1 (6 bases). CDR1 and CDR2 (germline): MNHEY, SMNVEV (reference sequence). Trimming removed 5 bases from V and 6 bases from J, with 12 bases in between. The CDR3 sequence is 13 residues long. The CDR3 reads CASSTTGLDTQYF. For the CDR3, the DNA is TGTGCCAGCAGTACTACAGGGCTTGATACGCAGTATTTT.

To note about this clonotype: A much more abundant neighbour one base away suggests this may be a read error. Here the CDR3 reads CASTFSMGQFF. Written as DNA, the CDR3 is TGTGCCAGCACTTTTTCGATGGGGCAGTTCTTC. J is TRBJ2-1 and V is TRBV12-3 or TRBV12-4; no clear D. This CDR3 spans 11 amino acids. V gave up 7 bases and J gave up 12 bases, with 13 bases separating them.

In this sample, this clonotype turned up many times. V is TRBV2 and J is TRBJ2-1; a possible D gene is TRBD2 (5 bases). V lost 6 bases and J lost 6, with 6 bases in between. Per the germline V gene, CDR1 is SNHLY and CDR2 is FYNNEI. CDR3 length equals 11 residues. The CDR3 DNA reads as TGTGCCAGCAGACGGGGCAATGAGCAGTTCTTC. It is translated as CASRRGNEQFF.

This clonotype was detected a few times. CDR3 DNA sequence: TGCGCCAGCAGCCAAGTACAGGTCTCGGGGGAGCAGTTCTTC. It is translated as CASSQVQVSGEQFF. The chain combines TRBV4-3 with TRBJ2-1; D is possibly TRBD1 or TRBD2 (5 bases each). Germline V CDR1 and CDR2: LGHNA, YSLEER. The V end lost 1 base, the J end lost 10 bases, and 14 bases lay between the germline ends. The CDR3 spans 14 residues.

This clonotype was observed a few times. The V gene is TRBV15, the J gene TRBJ2-5; a possible D gene is TRBD2 (5 bases). Trimming shortened V by 3 bases and J by 2 bases, and 13 bases separated the two germline ends. Germline CDR1 LNHNV, CDR2 YYDKDF (reference sequence). This CDR3 is 15 amino acids long. The CDR3 is CATSRASGIQETQYF. Written as DNA, the CDR3 is TGTGCCACCAGCAGGGCCTCCGGGATACAAGAGACCCAGTACTTC.

Only a few counts were recorded for this clonotype. The chain has TRBV11-2 and TRBJ2-7, with TRBD2 matching over 8 bases. The J segment lost 2 bases and the V segment lost 1 base, leaving 7 bases of the junction unmatched. The CDR3 is 16 residues long. CDR1 is SGHAT, CDR2 FQNNGV, per germline. CDR3 residues: CASSLASSGRTYEQYF. CDR3 coding DNA: TGTGCCAGCAGCTTAGCCTCAAGCGGGAGAACCTACGAGCAGTACTTC. Combining the CDR3 with reference TRBV11-2 and TRBJ2-7 gives the whole variable domain EAGVAQSPRYKIIEKRQSVAFWCNPISGHATLYWYQQILGQGPKLLIQFQNNGVVDDSQLPKDRFSAERLKGVDSTLKIQPAKLEDSAVYLCASSLASSGRTYEQYFGPGTRLTVT.

The CDR3, as DNA: TGTGCCAGCAGCTTAGAACTAGGGCCCATGAAGCAGTATTTT. Its translation: CASSLELGPMKQYF. The chain uses TRBV7-2 and TRBJ2-3, with D possibly being TRBD2 (5 bases). Germline V CDR1 and CDR2: SGHTA, FQGNSA. This CDR3 is built from 14 residues. Trimming took 1 base from V and 11 from J, leaving 16 bases between them.

This chain joins TRBV6-1 and TRBJ2-3; D is uncertain. V gave up 6 bases and J gave up 1 base, with 8 bases separating them. The CDR3 sequence is 13 residues long. Germline assignment: CDR1 MNHNS and CDR2 SASEGT. CDR3 residues: CASRAERTDTQYF. The CDR3 DNA reads as TGTGCCAGCAGAGCAGAACGCACAGATACGCAGTATTTT.

This clonotype was seen at least ten times. CDR3 nucleotides: TGTGCCAGCAGTTTAGGGGCCGGTACCTACGAGCAGTACTTC. This encodes CASSLGAGTYEQYF. The genes are TRBV12-3 or TRBV12-4 and TRBJ2-7; no firm D call. The length of the CDR3 is 14 residues. Trimming pared 1 base from V and 2 bases from J, leaving 9 bases between.

The V and J genes are TRBV27 and TRBJ1-6; the D gene is possibly TRBD1 (5 bases). V lost 2 bases and J lost 3, with 8 bases in between. The germline V gene has CDR1 MNHEY and CDR2 SMNVEV (reference sequence). The CDR3 is 15 amino acids. The CDR3 sequence is CASSLSGGYNSPLHF. The CDR3 DNA sequence: TGTGCCAGCAGTTTAAGTGGGGGCTATAATTCACCCCTCCACTTT.

This clonotype was detected ten times or more. This chain connects TRBV3-1 to TRBJ2-1; the D gene is possibly TRBD2 (5 bases). The CDR3 consists of 12 residues. Germline lookup yields CDR1 LGHDT and CDR2 YNNKEL (reference sequence). V lost 1 base, J lost 8 bases, and 6 bases lay in between. DNA for the CDR3: TGTGCCAGCAGCCAAGTGGAGGATGAGCAGTTCTTC. It yields the protein CASSQVEDEQFF.

This clonotype was counted between two and nine times. The chain employs TRBV7-2 and TRBJ2-5, with D possibly being TRBD1 (5 bases). The V and J ends lost 5 bases and 3 bases respectively, with 13 bases between them. CDR3 length: 14 residues. CDR1 is SGHTA, CDR2 FQGNSA, per germline. The DNA of the CDR3 is TGTGCCAGCAGCCCTCGGTGGACAAAAGAGACCCAGTACTTC. Translated: CASSPRWTKETQYF.